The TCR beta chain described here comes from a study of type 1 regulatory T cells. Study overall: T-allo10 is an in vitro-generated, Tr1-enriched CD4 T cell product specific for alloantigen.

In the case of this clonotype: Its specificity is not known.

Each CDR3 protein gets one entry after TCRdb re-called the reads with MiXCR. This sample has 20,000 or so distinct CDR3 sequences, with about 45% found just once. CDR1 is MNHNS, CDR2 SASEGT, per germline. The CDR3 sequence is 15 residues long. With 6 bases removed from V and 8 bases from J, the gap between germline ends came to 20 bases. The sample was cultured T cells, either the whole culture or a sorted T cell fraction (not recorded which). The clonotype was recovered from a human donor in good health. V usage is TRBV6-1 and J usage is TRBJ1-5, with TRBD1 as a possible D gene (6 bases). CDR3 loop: CASRPRQVGEKPQHF. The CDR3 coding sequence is TGTGCCAGCAGACCTAGACAGGTCGGGGAAAAGCCCCAGCATTTT.